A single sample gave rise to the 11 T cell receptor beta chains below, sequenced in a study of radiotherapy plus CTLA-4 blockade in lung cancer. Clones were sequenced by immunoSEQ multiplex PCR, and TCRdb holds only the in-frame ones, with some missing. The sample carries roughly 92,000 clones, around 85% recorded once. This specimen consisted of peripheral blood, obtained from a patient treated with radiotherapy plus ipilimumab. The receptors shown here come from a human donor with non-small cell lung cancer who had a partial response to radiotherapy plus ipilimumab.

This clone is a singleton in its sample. The CDR3 here is CASSTTTGGDSQPQHF. CDR3 nucleotides: TGTGCCAGCAGCACAACGACAGGGGGGGACAGTCAGCCCCAGCATTTT. This chain uses TRBV7-2 with TRBJ1-5; TRBD1 matches 9 bases. The CDR3 consists of 16 residues. Germline V CDR1 and CDR2: SGHTA, FQGNSA. The ends lost 5 bases at V and 6 bases at J; junction bases unmatched: 11.

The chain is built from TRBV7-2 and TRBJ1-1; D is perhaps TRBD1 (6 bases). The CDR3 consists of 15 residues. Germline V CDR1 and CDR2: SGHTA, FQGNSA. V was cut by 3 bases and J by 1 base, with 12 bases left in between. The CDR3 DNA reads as TGTGCCAGCAGCTTGCGGGGGGCCGCGAACACTGAAGCTTTCTTT. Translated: CASSLRGAANTEAFF.

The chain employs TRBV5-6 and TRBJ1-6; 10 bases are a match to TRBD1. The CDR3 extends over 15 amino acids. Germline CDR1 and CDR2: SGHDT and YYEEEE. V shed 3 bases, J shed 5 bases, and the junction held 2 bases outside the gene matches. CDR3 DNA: TGTGCCAGCAGCTGGGGACAGGGGAATAATTCACCCCTCCACTTT. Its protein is CASSWGQGNNSPLHF.

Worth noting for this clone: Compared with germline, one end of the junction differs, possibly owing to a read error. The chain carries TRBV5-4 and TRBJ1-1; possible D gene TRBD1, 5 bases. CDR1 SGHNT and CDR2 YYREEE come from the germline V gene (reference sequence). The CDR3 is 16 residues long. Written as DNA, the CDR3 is TGTGCCAGCAGATTGGGTATGACGGACATGAACACTGAAGCTTTCTTT. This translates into CASRLGMTDMNTEAFF. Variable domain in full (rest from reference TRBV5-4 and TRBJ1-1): ETGVTQSPTHLIKTRGQQVTLRCSSQSGHNTVSWYQQALGQGPQFIFQYYREEENGRGNFPPRFSGLQFPNYSSELNVNALELDDSALYLCASRLGMTDMNTEAFFGQGTRLTVV.

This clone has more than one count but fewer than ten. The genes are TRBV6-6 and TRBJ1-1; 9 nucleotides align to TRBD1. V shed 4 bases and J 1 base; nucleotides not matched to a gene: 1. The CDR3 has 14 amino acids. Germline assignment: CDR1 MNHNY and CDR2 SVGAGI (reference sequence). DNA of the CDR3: TGTGCCAGCAGTTTGGGACAGGGGAACACTGAAGCTTTCTTT. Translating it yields CASSLGQGNTEAFF.

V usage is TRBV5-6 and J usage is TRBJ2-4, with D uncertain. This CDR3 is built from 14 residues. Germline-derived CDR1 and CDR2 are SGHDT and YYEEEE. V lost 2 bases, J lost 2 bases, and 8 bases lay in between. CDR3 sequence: CASSFRQTKNIQYF. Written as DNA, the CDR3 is TGTGCCAGCAGCTTTCGACAAACCAAAAACATTCAGTACTTC.

The CDR3, as DNA: TGTGCCAGCAGCCAGACAGGGATAGAGGAAAAACTGTTTTTT. Its protein product is CASSQTGIEEKLFF. The chain uses TRBV5-6 and TRBJ1-4, with 7 bases fitting TRBD1. Unmatched junction bases numbered 8, after V lost 4 bases and J lost 8 bases. The CDR3 runs 14 residues. The V gene's germline CDR1 is SGHDT and CDR2 YYEEEE.

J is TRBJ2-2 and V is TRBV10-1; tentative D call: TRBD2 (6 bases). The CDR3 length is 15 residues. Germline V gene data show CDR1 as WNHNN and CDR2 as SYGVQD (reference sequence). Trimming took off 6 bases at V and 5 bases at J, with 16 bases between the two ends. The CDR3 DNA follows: TGCGCCAGCAGCCTCACGGGACTTATGACCGGGGAGCTGTTTTTT. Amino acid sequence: CASSLTGLMTGELFF.

The CDR3 loop reads CASSVRLVGTDTQYF. In DNA form, the CDR3 reads TGTGCCAGCAGCGTCAGACTAGTGGGCACAGATACGCAGTATTTT. V usage is TRBV9 and J usage is TRBJ2-3; maybe TRBD2 (6 bases). The germline V gene has CDR1 SGDLS and CDR2 YYNGEE. The CDR3 loop spans 15 amino acids. Deletions cut 2 bases from V and 1 base from J, with 11 bases between.

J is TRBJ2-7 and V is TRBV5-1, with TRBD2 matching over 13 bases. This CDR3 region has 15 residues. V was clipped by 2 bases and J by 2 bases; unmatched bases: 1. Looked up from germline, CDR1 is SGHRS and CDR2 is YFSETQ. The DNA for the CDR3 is TGCGCCAGCAGCTTCGGGACTAGCGGGACCTACGAGCAGTACTTC. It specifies CASSFGTSGTYEQYF.

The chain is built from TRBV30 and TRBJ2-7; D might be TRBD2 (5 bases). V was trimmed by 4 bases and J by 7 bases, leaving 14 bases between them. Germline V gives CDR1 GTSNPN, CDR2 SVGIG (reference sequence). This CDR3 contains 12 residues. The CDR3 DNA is TGTGCCTGGAACCCCTTACGGGGAGAGCAGTACTTC. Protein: CAWNPLRGEQYF. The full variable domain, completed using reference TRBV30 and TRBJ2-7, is SQTIHQWPATLVQPVGSPLSLECTVEGTSNPNLYWYRQAAGRGLQLLFYSVGIGQISSEVPQNLSASRPQDRQFILSSKKLLLSDSGFYLCAWNPLRGEQYFGPGTRLTVT.